This T cell receptor (beta chain) was retrieved from a study of shared clonotypes between healthy human individuals. The CDR3 runs to 14 residues. Germline loops: CDR1 MDHEN, CDR2 SYDVKM. The V and J ends lost 4 bases and 9 bases respectively, with 16 bases between them. Genomic DNA for unsorted samples, which was extracted with the QIAamp DNA Blood Mini kit, came from some 90 million PBMCs. Assay runs were performed at deep level. Only in-frame clones appear in the TCRdb table, and some are missing; sequencing was by immunoSEQ multiplex PCR. The table has about 480,000 clones, 79% seen once. This TCR came from a woman aged 40 to 50 in good health. Some clones in this sample may be carry-over from other donors' samples. The V gene is TRBV28, the J gene TRBJ2-1; weak D call: TRBD1 (7 bases). Sequenced material: PBMCs. CDR3 coding DNA: TGTGCCAGCAGTTGGAGGGGGCGAACAGGTGAGCAGTTCTTC. As protein: CASSWRGRTGEQFF.